This entry concerns a single T cell receptor (beta chain). Assay: immunoSEQ multiplex PCR; the TCRdb copy retains only in-frame clones and omits some. The sample holds around 2.5 million clones; 90% to 95% are singletons and the top ten take roughly 0.36%. The CDR3 is made up of 13 amino acids. Trimming left V 5 bases short and J 5 bases short, with 10 bases between. Germline loops: CDR1 LNHDA, CDR2 SQIVND (reference sequence). This sample is drawn from a study of shared clonotypes between healthy human individuals. The sequence was obtained from a man in his late teens or twenties in good health. Some clones in this sample may be carry-over from other donors' samples. The sample comprised naive CD4+ T cells from PBMCs. Subset defined: CD45RA+ positively selected. This chain joins TRBV19 and TRBJ2-4, with D maybe TRBD1 (5 bases). As DNA, the CDR3 is TGTGCCAGTAGTGCAGGGCCCCAAAACATTCAGTACTTC. Translated: CASSAGPQNIQYF.